These 29 T cell receptor beta chains originate from one sample sequenced in a study of T cells in pancreatic ductal adenocarcinoma. TCRdb's copy holds only in-frame clones and misses some; the assay was immunoSEQ multiplex PCR. The data hold about 100,000 clones, with 90% to 95% observed a single time. Selected pancreatic ductal adenocarcinoma patients had undergone surgery without neoadjuvant therapy. The source material was PBMCs. Source of these receptors: a human donor with pancreatic ductal adenocarcinoma.

J is TRBJ2-7 and V is TRBV25-1, with 13 bases aligning to TRBD2. The J segment lost 3 bases and the V segment lost 4 bases, leaving 0 bases of the junction unmatched. The CDR3 is 14 residues long. The germline V gene encodes CDR1 MGHDK and CDR2 SYGVNS. The CDR3 sequence: CASSGLAGGYEQYF. The CDR3 DNA reads as TGTGCCAGCAGTGGACTAGCGGGAGGCTACGAGCAGTACTTC.

This clone has a single count. The chain employs TRBV10-2 and TRBJ2-3; D is possibly TRBD2 (6 bases). Germline V gives CDR1 WSHSY, CDR2 SAAADI. V was clipped by 5 bases and J by 7 bases, with 10 bases between them. CDR3 length equals 12 residues. The CDR3 sequence: CASSLAENTQYF. DNA of the CDR3: TGCGCCAGCAGTTTAGCGGAGAATACGCAGTATTTT.

This rearrangement joins TRBV7-3 to TRBJ2-2, with 7 bases identical to TRBD1. The CDR3 is made up of 14 amino acids. V shed 4 bases and J 6 bases; nucleotides not matched to a gene: 5. Germline CDR1 SGHTA, CDR2 FQGTGA. The CDR3 is CASSSQGSSGELFF. In nucleotides, the CDR3 is TGTGCCAGCAGCTCACAGGGGAGCTCCGGGGAGCTGTTTTTT.

The CDR3 here is CAWRGGGAYEQYF. For the CDR3, the DNA is TGTGCCTGGAGAGGAGGGGGCGCCTACGAGCAGTACTTC. This chain links TRBV30 with TRBJ2-7; maybe TRBD1 (7 bases). In germline, CDR1 is GTSNPN, CDR2 SVGIG (reference sequence). The CDR3 is 13 residues long. Trimming left V 3 bases short and J 2 bases short, with 11 bases between.

The chain is built from TRBV7-3 and TRBJ2-6, with a possible D match to TRBD2 (6 bases). V dropped 5 bases and J dropped 1 base, with 9 bases sitting between them. CDR1 and CDR2 (germline): SGHTA, FQGTGA. The CDR3 consists of 15 residues. The CDR3: CASSIGGSGANVLTF. CDR3 nucleotide sequence: TGTGCCAGCAGCATAGGAGGGTCTGGGGCCAACGTCCTGACTTTC. The full variable domain, rest sourced from reference TRBV7-3 and TRBJ2-6, is GAGVSQTPSNKVTEKGKYVELRCDPISGHTALYWYRQSLGQGPEFLIYFQGTGAADDSGLPNDRFFAVRPEGSVSTLKIQRTERGDSAVYLCASSIGGSGANVLTFGAGSRLTVL.

The chain couples TRBV19 to TRBJ1-5, with 9 bases identical to TRBD1. The V gene's germline CDR1 is LNHDA and CDR2 SQIVND (reference sequence). The CDR3 has 15 residues. V lost 4 bases, J lost 4 bases, and 5 bases stayed unmatched. CDR3 region: CASSKDRGINQPQHF. The CDR3 bases are TGTGCCAGTAGTAAGGACAGGGGCATAAATCAGCCCCAGCATTTT.

This clone was counted once. The chain has TRBV6-5 and TRBJ2-5, with a weak D call TRBD2 (6 bases). Deletions cut 5 bases from V and 3 bases from J, with 13 bases between. The CDR3 has 14 residues. Germline CDR1 is MNHEY and CDR2 is SVGAGI. The CDR3 nucleotides read TGTGCCAGCAGTATCTGGGAGGAGGAAGAGACCCAGTACTTC. This gives the protein CASSIWEEEETQYF.

A note on this clone: Its ends do not fully match the called genes, so a read error is possible. V usage is TRBV7-7 and J usage is TRBJ2-2; TRBD1 matches 10 bases. Germline-derived CDR1 and CDR2 are SSHAT and FNYEAQ (reference sequence). This CDR3 region has 17 residues. The CDR3: CASSSTGGAIRTGELFF. Written as DNA, the CDR3 is TGTGCTAGCAGCTCGACAGGGGGCGCGATTAGGACCGGGGAGCTGTTTTTT.

The rearrangement joins TRBV5-1 to TRBJ2-2, with TRBD1 identical over 9 bases. The CDR3 covers 17 residues. The junction had 12 bases not matched to a gene; V was cut back by 3 bases and J by 6 bases. Germline values: CDR1 SGHRS, CDR2 YFSETQ. CDR3: CASSSVGQGRRPGELFF. As DNA, the CDR3 is TGCGCCAGCAGCTCGGTAGGACAGGGGAGGCGGCCCGGGGAGCTGTTTTTT.

The chain has TRBV11-2 and TRBJ2-7; 14 bases map to TRBD2. The CDR3 runs 16 residues. Germline V CDR1 and CDR2: SGHAT, FQNNGV. V shed 6 bases and J 3 bases; nucleotides not matched to a gene: 7. The chain's CDR3 is CASRLGLAGGIYEQYF. CDR3 DNA sequence: TGTGCCAGCAGACTCGGACTAGCGGGAGGTATCTACGAGCAGTACTTC. The whole variable domain, remainder taken from reference TRBV11-2 and TRBJ2-7, is EAGVAQSPRYKIIEKRQSVAFWCNPISGHATLYWYQQILGQGPKLLIQFQNNGVVDDSQLPKDRFSAERLKGVDSTLKIQPAKLEDSAVYLCASRLGLAGGIYEQYFGPGTRLTVT.

This CDR3 reads CAIGLAGVNEQFF. CDR3 bases: TGTGCCATTGGACTAGCGGGAGTAAACGAGCAGTTCTTC. The genes are TRBV10-3 and TRBJ2-1; 13 bases are shared with TRBD2. This CDR3 spans 13 amino acids. The V gene's germline CDR1 is ENHRY and CDR2 SYGVKD. J gave up 10 bases and V 9 bases, and 6 bases lay outside the gene matches.

The chain has TRBV7-9 and TRBJ2-7; tentative D call: TRBD2 (5 bases). CDR3 length equals 14 residues. V lost 3 bases, J lost 4 bases, and 13 bases lay in between. Germline V gene data show CDR1 as SEHNR and CDR2 as FQNEAQ (reference sequence). In nucleotides, the CDR3 is TGTGCCAGCAGCTTTGAGGGCTTGTCTTACGAGCAGTACTTC. This gives the protein CASSFEGLSYEQYF.

V usage is TRBV29-1 and J usage is TRBJ2-7; TRBD2 aligns across 11 bases. The V gene end was trimmed by 0 bases and the J gene end by 3 bases; junction bases not matched to a gene: 4. The CDR3 is made up of 15 amino acids. The germline CDR1 and CDR2 sequences are SQVTM and ANQGSEA. The CDR3, as DNA: TGCAGCGTTGAAGAAGGGACTAGCGGACTCTACGAGCAGTACTTC. The encoded protein is CSVEEGTSGLYEQYF.

The V gene is TRBV6-1, the J gene TRBJ1-5; D remains ambiguous. From germline, CDR1 is MNHNS and CDR2 SASEGT. CDR3 length equals 14 residues. Between the trimmed V and J ends, which lost 1 base and 7 bases, there was a span of 11 bases. CDR3 nucleotides: TGTGCCAGCAGTGAAGGGAGAGGTATCCAGCCCCAGCATTTT. Translation gives CASSEGRGIQPQHF.

This clone was counted once. This chain links TRBV9 with TRBJ2-1; 10 bases agree with TRBD2. The CDR3 is made up of 16 amino acids. The V and J ends lost 0 bases and 7 bases, in that order; junction bases with no gene match: 7. From germline, CDR1 is SGDLS and CDR2 YYNGEE. The CDR3 is CASSVASGSLRNEQFF. DNA for the CDR3: TGTGCCAGCAGCGTAGCTAGCGGGAGTCTTAGGAATGAGCAGTTCTTC.

CDR3 nucleotide sequence: TGTGCCAGCAGTCGGGGGGGGAGGGGAGGCTACAATGAGCAGTTCTTC. Translated: CASSRGGRGGYNEQFF. The chain is built from TRBV2 and TRBJ2-1, with TRBD2 matching over 8 bases. This CDR3 region has 16 residues. Germline values: CDR1 SNHLY, CDR2 FYNNEI. V trimming: 5 bases; J trimming: 3 bases; junction bases outside the gene matches: 9.

This clone appeared a single time. This chain uses TRBV28 with TRBJ1-5; no firm D call. Germline V gene data show CDR1 as MDHEN and CDR2 as SYDVKM. V shed 6 bases and J shed 3 bases, with 9 bases lying between them. This CDR3 region has 13 residues. The CDR3 region is CASRVVDNQPQHF. CDR3 sequence (DNA): TGTGCCAGCAGGGTTGTAGACAATCAGCCCCAGCATTTT.

This chain uses TRBV10-3 with TRBJ2-2; TRBD2 aligns across 7 bases. Per germline, CDR1 ENHRY and CDR2 SYGVKD. The length of the CDR3 is 16 residues. Trimming cost V 6 bases and J 5 bases; bases outside gene matches: 12. As DNA, the CDR3 is TGTGCCATCAGCTACTCTAGCGGAAGGCATACCGGGGAGCTGTTTTTT. Amino acids: CAISYSSGRHTGELFF.

This clone turned up a few times. The rearrangement joins TRBV30 to TRBJ1-4, with 7 bases identical to TRBD1. The CDR3 runs to 15 residues. Germline values: CDR1 GTSNPN, CDR2 SVGIG (reference sequence). V dropped 3 bases and J dropped 8; count of bases not matched to a gene: 12. The CDR3 DNA sequence: TGTGCCTGGAGAGCCCCGGGACAGCTCCAGGAAAAACTGTTTTTT. The encoded protein is CAWRAPGQLQEKLFF.

The J gene is TRBJ2-7, the V gene TRBV4-1, with D perhaps matching TRBD2 (5 bases). The V gene's germline CDR1 is MGHRA and CDR2 YSYEKL. The CDR3 is made up of 12 amino acids. V shed 2 bases and J shed 7 bases, with 9 bases lying between them. The CDR3 nucleotides read TGCGCCAGCAGCCAACGGGGTTGTGAGCAGTACTTC. Encoded protein: CASSQRGCEQYF.

This clone was counted a few times. This rearrangement joins TRBV4-1 to TRBJ2-1; tentatively, D is TRBD1 (6 bases). Trimming took off 9 bases at V and 6 bases at J, with 15 bases between the two ends. Germline assignment: CDR1 MGHRA and CDR2 YSYEKL. This CDR3 is built from 13 residues. The CDR3 region is CASSRGSFNEQFF. CDR3 DNA sequence: TGCGCCAGTAGTAGGGGGTCTTTCAATGAGCAGTTCTTC.

This clone was seen a single time. The chain links TRBV5-1 to TRBJ1-3; TRBD1 matches 10 bases. V was clipped by 0 bases and J by 0 bases; unmatched bases: 6. Germline assignment: CDR1 SGHRS and CDR2 YFSETQ. The CDR3 runs 18 residues. The CDR3 sequence is CASSLGGTGASSGNTIYF. As DNA, the CDR3 is TGCGCCAGCAGCTTGGGGGGGACAGGGGCCTCCTCTGGAAACACCATATATTTT.

The gene calls are TRBV6-5 and TRBJ1-4; D ambiguous. Germline CDR1 reads MNHEY; CDR2 reads SVGAGI. The CDR3 is 14 amino acids. Trimming removed 2 bases from V and 3 bases from J, with 7 bases in between. The CDR3 region is CASSYHRSNEKLFF. CDR3 DNA sequence: TGTGCCAGCAGTTACCACAGATCTAATGAAAAACTGTTTTTT.

This chain joins TRBV2 and TRBJ2-7, with a tentative D call TRBD1 (6 bases). V lost 5 bases to trimming and J lost 9 bases, with 17 bases between them. The germline gives CDR1 SNHLY, CDR2 FYNNEI. The CDR3 extends over 13 amino acids. The CDR3 region has the DNA TGTGCCAGCAGTCGGGACACGGTGGGGGCGCAGTACTTC. This codes for CASSRDTVGAQYF. Based on the CDR3 plus reference TRBV2 and TRBJ2-7, the full variable domain is EPEVTQTPSHQVTQMGQEVILRCVPISNHLYFYWYRQILGQKVEFLVSFYNNEISEKSEIFDDQFSVERPDGSNFTLKIRSTKLEDSAMYFCASSRDTVGAQYFGPGTRLTVT.

The V gene is TRBV2, the J gene TRBJ2-6, with D perhaps TRBD1 (8 bases). CDR3 size: 18 residues. V lost 7 bases to trimming and J lost 0 bases, with 19 bases between them. CDR1 is SNHLY, CDR2 FYNNEI, per germline. In DNA form, the CDR3 reads TGTGCCAGCACCGGGGGAGGGACAGGCCTCTCTGGGGCCAACGTCCTGACTTTC. Protein sequence: CASTGGGTGLSGANVLTF.

The gene calls are TRBV18 and TRBJ1-2; 9 nucleotides line up with TRBD1. The V and J ends lost 6 bases and 6 bases, in that order; junction bases with no gene match: 11. Germline V CDR1 and CDR2: KGHSH, LQKENI. This CDR3 is built from 15 residues. In nucleotides, the CDR3 is TGTGCCAGCTCCCATTATGATACAGGGGGCCATGGCTACACCTTC. Amino acid sequence: CASSHYDTGGHGYTF. The full variable domain, with the rest looked up from reference TRBV18 and TRBJ1-2, is NAGVMQNPRHLVRRRGQEARLRCSPMKGHSHVYWYRQLPEEGLKFMVYLQKENIIDESGMPKERFSAEFPKEGPSILRIQQVVRGDSAAYFCASSHYDTGGHGYTFGSGTRLTVV.

V gene TRBV2 combines with J gene TRBJ2-3, with a possible D match to TRBD2 (5 bases). CDR1 and CDR2 from the germline V gene are SNHLY and FYNNEI. V lost 2 bases and J 2 bases, leaving 11 bases between the germline ends. This CDR3 contains 15 residues. This chain's CDR3 is CASSEYGVATDTQYF. In DNA, the CDR3 is TGTGCCAGCAGTGAATACGGGGTAGCCACAGATACGCAGTATTTT.

This chain links TRBV5-1 with TRBJ2-5; D unclear. Looked up from germline, CDR1 is SGHRS and CDR2 is YFSETQ. Trimming pared 0 bases from V and 5 bases from J, leaving 8 bases between. CDR3 length: 13 residues. CDR3 coding DNA: TGCGCCAGCAGCTTGGCCTCCGTGGAGACCCAGTACTTC. Translating it yields CASSLASVETQYF.

The gene calls are TRBV9 and TRBJ1-1; TRBD1 matches at 7 bases. The CDR3 covers 15 residues. V shed 4 bases, J shed 1 base, and the junction held 7 bases outside the gene matches. The germline CDR1 and CDR2 sequences are SGDLS and YYNGEE. The CDR3 nucleotides read TGTGCCAGCAGCCCCACGGGACAGACGAACACTGAAGCTTTCTTT. Translating it yields CASSPTGQTNTEAFF.